The clone carrying this TCR beta chain has just a few counts. The CDR3 runs 19 residues. Germline assignment: CDR1 MNHNS and CDR2 SASEGT. V was cut by 8 bases and J by 0 bases, with 26 bases left in between. These data originate in a study of blood T cells in healthy people across ages. Through a sample-barcoded 5' primer and a J-beta primer mix, a second PCR was run for 7 to 11 cycles. Carrying 12 random nucleotides, a template-switch adaptor labeled each individual cDNA molecule. TCRdb ran MiXCR on the 5' RACE reads and lists one entry per CDR3 protein. The sample lists around 1,000,000 distinct CDR3 sequences; around 25% were seen once. The sample also formed part of further work on T cells of mothers and their children. From that paper: The second PCR's M1S primer added sample barcodes and 2-4 random nucleotides.

The J gene is TRBJ1-5, the V gene TRBV6-1; TRBD1 is a possible D gene (5 bases). Sequenced input: blood. The receptor's source is a girl under 10 years old in good health. The CDR3 loop is CASSPFSGADPYSNQPQHF. In DNA form, the CDR3 reads TGTGCCAGCTCCCCCTTCTCCGGGGCGGACCCTTATAGCAATCAGCCCCAGCATTTT.